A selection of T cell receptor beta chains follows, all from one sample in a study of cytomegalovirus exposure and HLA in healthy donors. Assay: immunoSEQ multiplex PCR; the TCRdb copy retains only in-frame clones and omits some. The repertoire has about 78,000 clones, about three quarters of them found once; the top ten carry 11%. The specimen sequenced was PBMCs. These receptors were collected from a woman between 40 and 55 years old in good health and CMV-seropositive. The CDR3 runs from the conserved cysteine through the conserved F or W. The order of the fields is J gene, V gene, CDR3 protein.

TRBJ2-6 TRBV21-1 CASSKAVFYSGANVLTF
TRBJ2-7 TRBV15 CATSRDFQGGEQYF
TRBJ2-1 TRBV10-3 CAISVHSGREQFF
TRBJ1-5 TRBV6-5 CASSYSQQLNQPQHF
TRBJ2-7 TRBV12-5 CASGLIGAYEQYF
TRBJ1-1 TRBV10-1 CASRRQGDTEAFF
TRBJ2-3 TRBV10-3 CAYGGEDTTTQYF
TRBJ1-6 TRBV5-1 CASSLESRLDSPLHF
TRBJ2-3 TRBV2 CASSEWGMNTQYF
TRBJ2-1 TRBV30 CAGNGLAGKYNEQFF
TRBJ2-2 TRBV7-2 CASSFLTGELFF
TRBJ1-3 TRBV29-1 CSVEAGGNTIYF
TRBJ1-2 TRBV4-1 CASSQDLTGYYGYTF
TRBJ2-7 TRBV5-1 CASSLGVRSEQYF
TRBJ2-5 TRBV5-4 CASSLIAGGETQYF
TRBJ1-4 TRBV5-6 CASSLSPGATNEKLFF
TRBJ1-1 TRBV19 CASSIKGLNTEAFF
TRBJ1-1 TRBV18 CASSRSSPTGSGTEAFF
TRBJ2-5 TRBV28 CASSLAGGSGVKTQYF
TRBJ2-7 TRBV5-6 CASSTGTASYEQYF
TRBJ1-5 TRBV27 CASSPDRVSSNQPQHF
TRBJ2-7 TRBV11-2 CASSLGGQPYF
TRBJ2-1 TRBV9 CASSAGLANEQFF
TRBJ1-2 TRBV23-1 CASIRGRLGYTF